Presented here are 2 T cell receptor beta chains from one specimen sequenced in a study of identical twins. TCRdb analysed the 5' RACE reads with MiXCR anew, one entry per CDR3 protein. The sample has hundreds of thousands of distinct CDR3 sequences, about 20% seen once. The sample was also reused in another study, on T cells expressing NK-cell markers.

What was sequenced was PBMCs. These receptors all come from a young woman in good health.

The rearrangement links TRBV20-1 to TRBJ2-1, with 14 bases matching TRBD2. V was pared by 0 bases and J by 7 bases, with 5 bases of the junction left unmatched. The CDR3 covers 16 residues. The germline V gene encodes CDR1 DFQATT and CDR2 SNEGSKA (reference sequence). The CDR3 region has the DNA TGCAGTGCTAGAGACCGACTAGCGGGGGGGCGAAATGAGCAGTTCTTC. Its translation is CSARDRLAGGRNEQFF.

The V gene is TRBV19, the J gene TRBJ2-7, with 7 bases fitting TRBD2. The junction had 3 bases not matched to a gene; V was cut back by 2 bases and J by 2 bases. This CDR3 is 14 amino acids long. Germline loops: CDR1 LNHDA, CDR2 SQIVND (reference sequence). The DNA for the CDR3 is TGTGCCAGTAGTATACGCGGGGGTACCTACGAGCAGTACTTC. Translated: CASSIRGGTYEQYF.